This TCR beta chain was found in a study of T cells in localized non-small cell lung cancer. General study results and limits: For the top 100 tumor clones, a median about 50 also appeared in adjacent lung. The greatest T cell clonality was found in uninvolved adjacent lung (higher than in tumor).

The V segment lost 5 bases and the J segment 7 bases; nucleotides outside the gene matches: 19. The CDR3 has 17 amino acids. Germline V gene sequence: CDR1 SGHVS, CDR2 FQNEAQ. As regards this clone: Its specificity is unknown.

Only in-frame clones appear in the TCRdb table, and some are missing; sequencing was by immunoSEQ multiplex PCR. The sample shows roughly 16,000 clones, roughly 85% of them seen only once. This chain joins TRBV7-8 and TRBJ1-2; 7 bases fit TRBD1. Here the sequenced sample was peripheral blood, taken before any cancer treatment. The receptor was derived from a male donor at least 60 years old with stage I lung adenocarcinoma. The CDR3 protein is CASSAKGAGEVFGGYTF. The CDR3 region has the DNA TGTGCCAGCAGCGCAAAGGGGGCAGGGGAGGTTTTTGGTGGCTACACCTTC.